Listed here are 17 T cell receptor beta chains from one sample, sequenced in a study of blood T cell repertoires in COVID-19. Profiling relied on immunoSEQ multiplex PCR, and the TCRdb table lists in-frame clones only, not all of them. This table holds about 440,000 clones, roughly 89% found once. Input material: peripheral blood. All receptors come from a woman in her twenties or thirties with acute or convalescent COVID-19.

J is TRBJ1-3 and V is TRBV5-4, with 8 bases fitting TRBD1. V was pared by 3 bases and J by 2 bases, with 4 bases of the junction left unmatched. The CDR3 sequence is 15 residues long. In germline, CDR1 is SGHNT, CDR2 YYREEE (reference sequence). CDR3 in DNA: TGTGCCAGCAGCTCAAGCAGGGGGCCTGGAAACACCATATATTTT. Protein: CASSSSRGPGNTIYF.

J is TRBJ1-6 and V is TRBV6-1; D gene ambiguous. V lost 3 bases and J 7 bases, leaving 22 bases between the germline ends. CDR3 length: 18 residues. Germline assignment: CDR1 MNHNS and CDR2 SASEGT. The CDR3, as DNA: TGTGCCAGCAGTGATCCCCTAGACCCCCGGGGTACCAATTCACCCCTCCACTTT. Encoded protein: CASSDPLDPRGTNSPLHF.

The genes are TRBV5-1 and TRBJ1-1; maybe TRBD1 (5 bases). The CDR3 runs 15 residues. The germline V gene has CDR1 SGHRS and CDR2 YFSETQ. Deletions cut 2 bases from V and 2 bases from J, with 13 bases between. The CDR3 bases are TGCGCCAGCAGCTTCTCGGGGGGGATAAACACTGAAGCTTTCTTT. It encodes CASSFSGGINTEAFF.

This chain uses TRBV14 with TRBJ2-3, with 7 bases that match TRBD2. The trim removed 3 bases at V and 5 bases at J, leaving 2 bases unmatched. The CDR3 runs 13 residues. The V gene's germline CDR1 is SGHDN and CDR2 FVKESK. The CDR3 here is CASSQGGIDTQYF. The CDR3 nucleotides are TGTGCCAGCAGCCAGGGAGGGATAGATACGCAGTATTTT.

The sample holds one count of this clone. The chain recombines TRBV3-1 (or the pseudogene TRBV3-2) with TRBJ1-4, with no clear D. The V end was cut by 1 base, the J end by 3 bases, with 9 bases between. CDR1 LGHDT and CDR2 YNNKEL come from the germline V gene (reference sequence). The length of the CDR3 is 15 residues. This chain's CDR3 is CASSQAYSSNEKLFF. The CDR3 region has the DNA TGTGCCAGCAGCCAAGCGTACAGCTCTAATGAAAAACTGTTTTTT.

V usage is TRBV19 and J usage is TRBJ2-7; TRBD1 aligns across 8 bases. This CDR3 is 14 amino acids long. V dropped 6 bases and J dropped 0; count of bases not matched to a gene: 4. Germline CDR1 and CDR2: LNHDA and SQIVND (reference sequence). CDR3 nucleotides: TGTGCCAGTAGCTGGGACAGGCTCTCCTACGAGCAGTACTTC. Amino acids: CASSWDRLSYEQYF.

The chain uses TRBV6-4 and TRBJ2-3; D possibly corresponds to TRBD2 (6 bases). Germline values: CDR1 MRHNA, CDR2 SNTAGT. There are 14 residues in the CDR3. V was pared by 2 bases and J by 8 bases, with 14 bases between. The CDR3: CASSDQVGGGTQYF. The CDR3 bases are TGTGCCAGCAGTGACCAGGTGGGAGGTGGTACGCAGTATTTT.

The chain combines TRBV19 with TRBJ1-5; no firm D call. The CDR3 sequence is 14 residues long. The germline gives CDR1 LNHDA, CDR2 SQIVND (reference sequence). Trimming took 9 bases from V and 4 from J, leaving 16 bases between them. The CDR3 here is CASAWKEGNQPQHF. The CDR3 DNA sequence: TGTGCCAGCGCCTGGAAGGAGGGAAATCAGCCCCAGCATTTT.

This clone was detected once. The CDR3 DNA is TGTGCCAGCAGTCTCCCCCCTGGGGGAGGAACCTACGAGCAGTACTTC. As protein: CASSLPPGGGTYEQYF. The chain joins TRBV28 to TRBJ2-7; maybe TRBD2 (6 bases). Germline V CDR1 and CDR2: MDHEN, SYDVKM. Trimming took 5 bases from V and 2 from J, leaving 19 bases between them. The CDR3 totals 16 residues.

This clone has only one observation. The chain combines TRBV4-1 with TRBJ2-7, with 8 positions matching TRBD2. Germline CDR1 MGHRA, CDR2 YSYEKL. This CDR3 is 15 amino acids long. V was clipped by 4 bases and J by 2 bases; unmatched bases: 7. CDR3 in amino acids: CASSLSGGDPYEQYF. DNA of the CDR3: TGCGCCAGCAGCCTCAGCGGGGGAGACCCCTACGAGCAGTACTTC.

V gene TRBV7-2 combines with J gene TRBJ1-2; tentative D call: TRBD1 (5 bases). The germline gives CDR1 SGHTA, CDR2 FQGNSA. The CDR3 length is 15 residues. V was trimmed by 1 base and J by 5 bases, leaving 14 bases between them. The CDR3 reads CASSLVSTGSYGYTF. CDR3 DNA sequence: TGTGCCAGCAGCTTAGTTTCAACAGGTTCTTATGGCTACACCTTC.

This chain joins TRBV11-2 and TRBJ2-5; D unclear. Looked up from germline, CDR1 is SGHAT and CDR2 is FQNNGV. The CDR3 is 12 amino acids. V was trimmed by 2 bases and J by 5 bases, leaving 6 bases between them. The CDR3 reads CASSLTGETQYF. As DNA, the CDR3 is TGTGCCAGCAGCTTAACCGGGGAGACCCAGTACTTC. Full variable domain (remainder filled in from reference TRBV11-2 and TRBJ2-5): EAGVAQSPRYKIIEKRQSVAFWCNPISGHATLYWYQQILGQGPKLLIQFQNNGVVDDSQLPKDRFSAERLKGVDSTLKIQPAKLEDSAVYLCASSLTGETQYFGPGTRLLVL.

The rearrangement links TRBV6-5 to TRBJ1-5; D unclear. The V end lost 8 bases, the J end lost 7 bases, and 18 bases lay between the germline ends. Germline V gene lookup returns CDR1 MNHEY and CDR2 SVGAGI. This CDR3 has 14 residues. CDR3 nucleotides: TGTGCCAGCTCTACAGACCCTTCCAGGCAGCCCCAGCATTTT. This gives the protein CASSTDPSRQPQHF.

This clone was seen only a few times. One end of the junction fails to match germline, which may point to a read error. This chain connects TRBV19 to TRBJ1-1, with 7 bases that match TRBD1. The germline V gene encodes CDR1 LNHDA and CDR2 SQIVND (reference sequence). The CDR3 consists of 14 residues. In nucleotides, the CDR3 is TGTGCCAGTAGTGTACAGACAGGGAACCCTGAAGCTTTCTTT. Protein sequence: CASSVQTGNPEAFF.

The chain couples TRBV5-5 to TRBJ2-7; TRBD2 matches at 7 bases. V trimming: 0 bases; J trimming: 0 bases; junction bases outside the gene matches: 6. This CDR3 spans 16 amino acids. The germline gives CDR1 SGHKS, CDR2 YYEKEE (reference sequence). CDR3 nucleotide sequence: TGTGCCAGCAGCTTGGCCCCTAGCGGCGTCTCCTACGAGCAGTACTTC. Residues: CASSLAPSGVSYEQYF.

The gene calls are TRBV2 and TRBJ1-1; D is perhaps TRBD1 (5 bases). The V gene lost 6 bases and the J gene lost 4 bases, with 15 bases spanning the gap. The CDR3 consists of 14 residues. Looked up from germline, CDR1 is SNHLY and CDR2 is FYNNEI. The CDR3 DNA reads TGTGCCAGCAGCGCCACCCTGGGGGGCACTGAAGCTTTCTTT. Its translation: CASSATLGGTEAFF.

The rearrangement joins TRBV24-1 to TRBJ2-5; D gene ambiguous. The germline gives CDR1 KGHDR, CDR2 SFDVKD. Trimming shortened V by 4 bases and J by 2 bases, and 10 bases separated the two germline ends. This CDR3 is 14 amino acids long. The CDR3 nucleotides read TGTGCCACCAGTGACCCCGTCGGTCAAGAGACCCAGTACTTC. Translation gives CATSDPVGQETQYF.